This TCR beta chain was found in a study of shared T cell receptors in the human thymus. CDR1 GTSNPN and CDR2 SVGIG come from the germline V gene (reference sequence). This CDR3 is built from 11 residues. Trimming pared 6 bases from V and 8 bases from J, leaving 12 bases between. Profiling relied on immunoSEQ multiplex PCR, and the TCRdb table lists in-frame clones only, not all of them. The table has roughly 710,000 clones, around 85% seen once. Another study also made use of these data, one on human thymus T cells. That paper adds: Among thymic and blood repertoires, usage of V and J genes appeared biased.

V and J are TRBV30 and TRBJ2-3; D is perhaps TRBD2 (5 bases). The source of this sequence is a girl under two years old with a congenital heart defect. The sequenced material came from thymocytes. The CDR3 DNA reads as TGTGCCTGCTACGTCGAGGGTACGCAGTATTTT. Its protein is CACYVEGTQYF.